This T cell receptor (beta chain) derives from a study of T cell changes during pregnancy in multiple sclerosis. This table comes from immunoSEQ multiplex PCR, and its TCRdb copy is limited to in-frame clones, with some not included. Counted here are about 60,000 clones, 92% occurring once; the ten biggest clones make up about 0.21%. Trimming removed 5 bases from V and 3 bases from J, with 8 bases in between. Looked up from germline, CDR1 is MDHEN and CDR2 is SYDVKM. This CDR3 has 12 residues. The source was CD4+ T cells from peripheral blood mononuclear cells, collected in the second trimester of pregnancy. This chain links TRBV28 with TRBJ2-7; no clear D gene. The TCR comes from a female donor with multiple sclerosis, enrolled in a pregnancy study. Here the CDR3 DNA reads TGTGCCAGCAGTGCCCTAGTCTACGAGCAGTACTTC. Amino acids: CASSALVYEQYF. The variable domain in full, completed from reference TRBV28 and TRBJ2-7, reads DVKVTQSSRYLVKRTGEKVFLECVQDMDHENMFWYRQDPGLGLRLIYFSYDVKMKEKGDIPEGYSVSREKKERFSLILESASTNQTSMYLCASSALVYEQYFGPGTRLTVT.